The 14 T cell receptor beta chains given below trace back to one sample, sequenced in a study of blood T cell repertoires in COVID-19. Data came from immunoSEQ multiplex PCR; TCRdb stores just in-frame clones and leaves some out. The sample has about 280,000 clones, approximately 90% seen once; the top ten hold about 4%. The sequenced sample was PBMCs or T cells enriched from blood (not recorded which). The source of these receptors is a woman aged 25-40 years with acute COVID-19.

The genes are TRBV6-2 or TRBV6-3 and TRBJ1-1; 7 positions match TRBD1. The CDR3 contains 14 residues. V lost 5 bases and J lost 3; bases outside the gene matches: 6. Germline values: CDR1 MNHEY, CDR2 SVGEGT. CDR3 sequence (DNA): TGTGCCAGCAGTGCCCCCACAGGGGACACTGAAGCTTTCTTT. Its protein is CASSAPTGDTEAFF.

The chain carries TRBV6-5 and TRBJ2-2; D not certain. The CDR3 consists of 15 residues. The V end was cut by 2 bases, the J end by 2 bases, with 9 bases between. Germline lookup yields CDR1 MNHEY and CDR2 SVGAGI. The CDR3 spells CASSYLGGNTGELFF. CDR3 nucleotides: TGTGCCAGCAGTTACCTCGGCGGAAACACCGGGGAGCTGTTTTTT.

The V call is TRBV27, the J call TRBJ2-3, with TRBD2 as a possible D gene (5 bases). CDR1 MNHEY and CDR2 SMNVEV come from the germline V gene (reference sequence). This CDR3 is 12 amino acids long. V dropped 4 bases and J dropped 6 bases, with 8 bases sitting between them. The CDR3: CASSSGMDTQYF. The CDR3 DNA reads TGTGCCAGCAGTTCGGGGATGGATACGCAGTATTTT.

Only one count was recorded for this clone. V usage is TRBV18 and J usage is TRBJ2-3, with 7 bases matching TRBD2. Germline V gene sequence: CDR1 KGHSH, CDR2 LQKENI. V lost 5 bases and J lost 0; bases outside the gene matches: 11. The CDR3 loop spans 17 amino acids. The CDR3, as DNA: TGTGCCAGCTCAGCTGGGTCTAGCGGAGCTAGCACAGATACGCAGTATTTT. This sequence encodes CASSAGSSGASTDTQYF.

The V and J genes are TRBV19 and TRBJ1-6; perhaps TRBD1 as D (5 bases). The CDR3 covers 17 residues. Per germline, CDR1 LNHDA and CDR2 SQIVND (reference sequence). V was pared by 3 bases and J by 0 bases, with 12 bases between. In nucleotides, the CDR3 is TGTGCCAGTAGTATTAAAGGGGTCAGCTCCTATAATTCACCCCTCCACTTT. Protein sequence: CASSIKGVSSYNSPLHF.

The V and J genes are TRBV19 and TRBJ2-7; D is possibly TRBD2 (6 bases). Trimming left V 6 bases short and J 2 bases short, with 17 bases between. The length of the CDR3 is 15 residues. Germline loops: CDR1 LNHDA, CDR2 SQIVND (reference sequence). The CDR3 bases are TGTGCCAGTAGACCCGGCGGGGCGGGGACCTACGAGCAGTACTTC. This sequence encodes CASRPGGAGTYEQYF.

The chain recombines TRBV30 with TRBJ2-7, with 9 bases aligning to TRBD2. The CDR3 runs to 18 residues. Germline V gene sequence: CDR1 GTSNPN, CDR2 SVGIG (reference sequence). The V segment lost 2 bases and the J segment 3 bases; nucleotides outside the gene matches: 17. CDR3 residues: CAWSPPLAGKASFYEQYF. The CDR3 nucleotides are TGTGCCTGGAGTCCCCCACTAGCGGGCAAGGCCTCTTTCTACGAGCAGTACTTC. The variable domain in full, completed from reference TRBV30 and TRBJ2-7, reads SQTIHQWPATLVQPVGSPLSLECTVEGTSNPNLYWYRQAAGRGLQLLFYSVGIGQISSEVPQNLSASRPQDRQFILSSKKLLLSDSGFYLCAWSPPLAGKASFYEQYFGPGTRLTVT.

J is TRBJ2-7 and V is TRBV20-1; 8 bases line up with TRBD1. The germline gives CDR1 DFQATT, CDR2 SNEGSKA (reference sequence). The CDR3 runs 14 residues. V was clipped by 3 bases and J by 2 bases; unmatched bases: 6. CDR3 in amino acids: CSASPGTGPYEQYF. CDR3 in DNA: TGCAGTGCTAGTCCGGGGACAGGCCCCTACGAGCAGTACTTC.

The CDR3 sequence is CASSLVLGEGRGNTIYF. The CDR3 coding sequence is TGTGCCAGCAGCTTAGTCCTCGGTGAGGGCAGGGGAAACACCATATATTTT. The V gene is TRBV11-2, the J gene TRBJ1-3; D unclear. The V and J ends lost 1 base and 4 bases respectively, with 17 bases between them. Germline lookup yields CDR1 SGHAT and CDR2 FQNNGV. The CDR3 consists of 17 residues.

The V and J genes are TRBV6-2 or TRBV6-3 and TRBJ1-2, with TRBD1 as a possible D gene (5 bases). CDR3 length: 15 residues. Germline V gene lookup returns CDR1 MNHEY and CDR2 SVGEGT. V was shortened by 2 bases and J by 3 bases, with 13 bases between the two germline ends. The DNA for the CDR3 is TGTGCCAGCAGTTACGAGCAGGGAAGCGACTATGGCTACACCTTC. Amino acid sequence: CASSYEQGSDYGYTF.

The gene calls are TRBV6-5 and TRBJ1-5; tentatively, D is TRBD1 (6 bases). The V end lost 2 bases, the J end lost 4 bases, and 12 bases lay between the germline ends. Looked up from germline, CDR1 is MNHEY and CDR2 is SVGAGI. This CDR3 comprises 15 residues. CDR3 sequence reads: CASSYVGHSNQPQHF. CDR3 DNA sequence: TGTGCCAGCAGTTACGTGGGACACTCAAATCAGCCCCAGCATTTT.

The chain recombines TRBV29-1 with TRBJ2-7, with 11 bases aligning to TRBD1. Germline trimming cut 4 bases from V and 6 bases from J; bases unmatched to any gene: 8. This CDR3 is built from 14 residues. Germline values: CDR1 SQVTM, CDR2 ANQGSEA. The chain's CDR3 is CSVGTGQGVVEQYF. DNA of the CDR3: TGCAGCGTTGGGACGGGACAGGGGGTTGTCGAGCAGTACTTC.

The chain is built from TRBV6-6 and TRBJ1-6, with D uncertain. The ends were cut back, 5 bases at V and 8 bases at J, with 16 bases in the middle. This CDR3 is 15 amino acids long. Germline assignment: CDR1 MNHNY and CDR2 SVGAGI (reference sequence). The CDR3 region has the DNA TGTGCCAGCAGTCCGCTAGGAACCGGGGATTCACCCCTCCACTTT. It codes for CASSPLGTGDSPLHF.

The rearrangement uses TRBV28 and TRBJ2-5; 7 positions match TRBD1. Losses at the gene ends were 2 bases for V and 4 bases for J; bases not matched to a gene: 13. Germline CDR1 reads MDHEN; CDR2 reads SYDVKM. This CDR3 comprises 17 residues. The DNA for the CDR3 is TGTGCCAGCAGTTTAGGAAGGACAGGATATCGTCGAGAGACCCAGTACTTC. Its protein product is CASSLGRTGYRRETQYF.